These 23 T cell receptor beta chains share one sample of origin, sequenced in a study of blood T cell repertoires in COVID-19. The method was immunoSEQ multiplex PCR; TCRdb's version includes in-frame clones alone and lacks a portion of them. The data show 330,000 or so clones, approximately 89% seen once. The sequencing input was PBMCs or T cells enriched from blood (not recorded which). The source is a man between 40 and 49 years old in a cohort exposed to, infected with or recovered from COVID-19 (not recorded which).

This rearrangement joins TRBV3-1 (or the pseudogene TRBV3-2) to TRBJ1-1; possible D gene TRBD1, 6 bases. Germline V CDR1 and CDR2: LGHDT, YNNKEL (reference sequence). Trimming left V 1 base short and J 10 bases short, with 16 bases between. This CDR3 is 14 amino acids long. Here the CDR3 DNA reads TGTGCCAGCAGCCAAGCGGCCAGGGGTACGGCAGCTTTCTTT. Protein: CASSQAARGTAAFF.

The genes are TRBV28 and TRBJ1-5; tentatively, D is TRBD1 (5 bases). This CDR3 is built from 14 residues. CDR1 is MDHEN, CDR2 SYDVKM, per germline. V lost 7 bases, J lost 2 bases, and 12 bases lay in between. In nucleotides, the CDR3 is TGTGCCAGCAATGAGGGACTTCGCAATCAGCCCCAGCATTTT. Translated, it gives CASNEGLRNQPQHF.

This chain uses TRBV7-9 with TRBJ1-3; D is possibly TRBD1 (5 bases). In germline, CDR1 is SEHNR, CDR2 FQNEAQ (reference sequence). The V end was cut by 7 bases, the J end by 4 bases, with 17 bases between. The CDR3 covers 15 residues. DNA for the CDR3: TGTGCCAGCACCCGATCGGGGGGGACGGGAAACACCATATATTTT. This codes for CASTRSGGTGNTIYF.

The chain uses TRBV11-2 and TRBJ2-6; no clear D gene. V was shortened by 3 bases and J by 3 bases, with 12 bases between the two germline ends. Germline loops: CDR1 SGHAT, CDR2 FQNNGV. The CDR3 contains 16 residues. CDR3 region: CASSFGVNNGANVLTF. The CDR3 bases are TGTGCCAGCAGCTTTGGAGTTAACAATGGGGCCAACGTCCTGACTTTC.

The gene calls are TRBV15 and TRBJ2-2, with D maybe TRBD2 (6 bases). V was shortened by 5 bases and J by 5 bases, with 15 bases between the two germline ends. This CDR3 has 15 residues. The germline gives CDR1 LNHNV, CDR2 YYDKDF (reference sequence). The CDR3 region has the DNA TGTGCCACCAGCGCCTACGGGACTTTAACCGGGGAGCTGTTTTTT. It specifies CATSAYGTLTGELFF.

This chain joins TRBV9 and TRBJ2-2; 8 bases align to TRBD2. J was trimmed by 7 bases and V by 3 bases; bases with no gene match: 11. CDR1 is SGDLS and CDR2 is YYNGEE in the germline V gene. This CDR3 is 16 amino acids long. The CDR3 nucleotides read TGTGCCAGCAGCGAGGGGACTAGATTTCAGGGCGGGGAGCTGTTTTTT. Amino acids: CASSEGTRFQGGELFF.

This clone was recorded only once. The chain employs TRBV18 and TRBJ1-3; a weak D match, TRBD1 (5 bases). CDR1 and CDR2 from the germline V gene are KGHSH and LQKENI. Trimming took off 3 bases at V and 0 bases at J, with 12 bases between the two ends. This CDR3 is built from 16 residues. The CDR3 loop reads CASSPVRQLSGNTIYF. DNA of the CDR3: TGTGCCAGCTCACCGGTTAGACAGCTCTCTGGAAACACCATATATTTT.

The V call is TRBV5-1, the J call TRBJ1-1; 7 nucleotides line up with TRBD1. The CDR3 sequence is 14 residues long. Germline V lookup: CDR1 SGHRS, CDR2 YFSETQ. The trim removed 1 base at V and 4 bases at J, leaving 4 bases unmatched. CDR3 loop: CASSLFAGGTEAFF. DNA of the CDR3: TGCGCCAGCAGCTTGTTTGCAGGGGGCACTGAAGCTTTCTTT.

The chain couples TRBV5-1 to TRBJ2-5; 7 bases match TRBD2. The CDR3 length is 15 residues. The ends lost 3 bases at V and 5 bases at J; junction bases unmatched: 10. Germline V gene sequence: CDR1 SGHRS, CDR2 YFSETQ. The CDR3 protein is CASSSSSGEGETQYF. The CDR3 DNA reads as TGCGCCAGCAGCTCCTCTAGCGGAGAGGGGGAGACCCAGTACTTC.

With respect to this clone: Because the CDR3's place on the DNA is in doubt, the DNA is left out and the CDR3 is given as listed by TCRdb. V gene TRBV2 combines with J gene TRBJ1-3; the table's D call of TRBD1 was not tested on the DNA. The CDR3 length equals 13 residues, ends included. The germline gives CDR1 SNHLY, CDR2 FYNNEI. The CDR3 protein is CASILASGNTIYF.

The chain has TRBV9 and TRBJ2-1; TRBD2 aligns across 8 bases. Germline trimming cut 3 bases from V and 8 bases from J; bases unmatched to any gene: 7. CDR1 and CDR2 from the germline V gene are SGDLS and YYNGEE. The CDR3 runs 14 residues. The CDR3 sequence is CASSAPGTRHEQFF. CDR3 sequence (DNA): TGTGCCAGCAGCGCACCCGGGACTAGACATGAGCAGTTCTTC.

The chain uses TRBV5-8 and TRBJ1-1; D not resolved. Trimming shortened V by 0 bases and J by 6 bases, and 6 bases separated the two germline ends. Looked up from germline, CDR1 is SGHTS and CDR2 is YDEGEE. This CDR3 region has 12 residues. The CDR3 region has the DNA TGTGCCAGCAGCTTGGGGCGGGCTGAAGCTTTCTTT. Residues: CASSLGRAEAFF.

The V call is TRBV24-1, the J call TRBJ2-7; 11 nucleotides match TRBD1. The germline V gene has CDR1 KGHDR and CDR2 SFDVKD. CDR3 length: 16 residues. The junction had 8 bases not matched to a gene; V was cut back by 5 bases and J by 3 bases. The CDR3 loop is CATSALGGTGGYEQYF. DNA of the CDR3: TGTGCCACCAGTGCCCTGGGCGGGACAGGGGGCTACGAGCAGTACTTC.

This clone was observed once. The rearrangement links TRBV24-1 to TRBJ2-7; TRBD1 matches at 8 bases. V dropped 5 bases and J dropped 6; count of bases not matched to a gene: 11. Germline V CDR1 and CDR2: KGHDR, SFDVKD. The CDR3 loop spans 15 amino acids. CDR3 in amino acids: CATSASRGRSTEQYF. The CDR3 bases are TGTGCCACCAGTGCGAGCAGGGGGCGATCTACCGAGCAGTACTTC.

CDR3 region: CASRHRDSHEAFF. CDR3 nucleotides: TGTGCCAGTAGGCACCGGGACAGCCATGAAGCTTTCTTT. The rearrangement joins TRBV19 to TRBJ1-1; 7 bases align to TRBD1. There are 13 residues in the CDR3. Germline V lookup: CDR1 LNHDA, CDR2 SQIVND (reference sequence). The J segment lost 7 bases and the V segment lost 6 bases, leaving 8 bases of the junction unmatched.

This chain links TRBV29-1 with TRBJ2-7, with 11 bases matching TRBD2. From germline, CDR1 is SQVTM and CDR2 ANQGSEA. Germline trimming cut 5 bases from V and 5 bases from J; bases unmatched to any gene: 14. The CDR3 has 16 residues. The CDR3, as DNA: TGCAGCGTTAGCCCAACTAGCGGGAGAGCGCTGAACGAGCAGTACTTC. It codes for CSVSPTSGRALNEQYF.

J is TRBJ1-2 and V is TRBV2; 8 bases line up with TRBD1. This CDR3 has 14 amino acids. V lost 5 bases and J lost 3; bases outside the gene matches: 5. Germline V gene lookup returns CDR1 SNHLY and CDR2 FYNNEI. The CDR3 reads CASSLGQGYYGYTF. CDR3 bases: TGTGCCAGCAGTCTCGGACAGGGTTACTATGGCTACACCTTC.

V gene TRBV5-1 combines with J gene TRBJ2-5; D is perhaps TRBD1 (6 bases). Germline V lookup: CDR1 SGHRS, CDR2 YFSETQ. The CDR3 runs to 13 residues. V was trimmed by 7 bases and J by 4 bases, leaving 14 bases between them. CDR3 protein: CASGVGAGETQYF. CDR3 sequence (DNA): TGCGCCAGCGGCGTGGGGGCCGGAGAGACCCAGTACTTC. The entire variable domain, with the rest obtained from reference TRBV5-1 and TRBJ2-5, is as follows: KAGVTQTPRYLIKTRGQQVTLSCSPISGHRSVSWYQQTPGQGLQFLFEYFSETQRNKGNFPGRFSGRQFSNSRSEMNVSTLELGDSALYLCASGVGAGETQYFGPGTRLLVL.

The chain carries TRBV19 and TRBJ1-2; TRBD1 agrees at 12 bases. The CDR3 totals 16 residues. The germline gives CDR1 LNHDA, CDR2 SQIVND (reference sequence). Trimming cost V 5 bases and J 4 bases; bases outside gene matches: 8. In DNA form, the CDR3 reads TGTGCCAGTAGTGCAACCGGGACAGGGGGCGGCTATGGCTACACCTTC. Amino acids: CASSATGTGGGYGYTF.

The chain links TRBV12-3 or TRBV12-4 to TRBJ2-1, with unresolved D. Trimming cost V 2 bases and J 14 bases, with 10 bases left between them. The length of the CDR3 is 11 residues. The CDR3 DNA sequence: TGTGCCAGCAGTTTACCGCGTCAGGAGTTCTTC. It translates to CASSLPRQEFF.

CDR3 amino acids: CASSSRGAKYQPQHF. CDR3 bases: TGTGCCAGCAGCTCCCGCGGGGCAAAGTATCAGCCCCAGCATTTT. The chain recombines TRBV7-2 with TRBJ1-5; D is possibly TRBD1 (5 bases). CDR3 length: 15 residues. V lost 4 bases to trimming and J lost 5 bases, with 15 bases between them. CDR1 is SGHTA, CDR2 FQGNSA, per germline.

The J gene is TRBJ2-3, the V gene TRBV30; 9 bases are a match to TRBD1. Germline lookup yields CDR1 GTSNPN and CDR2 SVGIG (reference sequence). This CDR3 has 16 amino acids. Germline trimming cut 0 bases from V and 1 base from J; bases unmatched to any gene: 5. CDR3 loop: CAWSVGTGMGTDTQYF. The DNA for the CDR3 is TGTGCCTGGAGTGTGGGGACAGGGATGGGCACAGATACGCAGTATTTT.

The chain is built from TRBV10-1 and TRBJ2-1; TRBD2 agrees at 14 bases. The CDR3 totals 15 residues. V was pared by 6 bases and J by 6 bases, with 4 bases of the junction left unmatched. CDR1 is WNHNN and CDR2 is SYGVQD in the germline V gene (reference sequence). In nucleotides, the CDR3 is TGCGCCAGCAGCCTAGGACTAGCGGGAGGCAATGAGCAGTTCTTC. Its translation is CASSLGLAGGNEQFF.